This entry describes one T cell receptor (beta chain). Profiling relied on immunoSEQ multiplex PCR, and the TCRdb table lists in-frame clones only, not all of them. This sample has more than 300,000 clones; around nine tenths occur once, and the top ten carry about 6.7%. From germline, CDR1 is SEHNR and CDR2 FQNEAQ (reference sequence). This CDR3 has 14 amino acids. Trimming removed 4 bases at V and 1 base at J, with 10 bases between. The data originate from a study of blood T cell repertoires in COVID-19. The sequence was obtained from a woman between 65 and 79 years old with COVID-19, enrolled during active disease. V usage is TRBV7-9 and J usage is TRBJ1-1; no definite D call. The sequencing input was peripheral blood. The CDR3 spells CASSSTNANTEAFF. CDR3 bases: TGTGCCAGCAGCTCAACAAACGCGAACACTGAAGCTTTCTTT.